This TCR beta chain derives from a study of early T cells in non-severe SARS-CoV-2 infection. There are a few counts of this clonotype. Its specificity is not known. The CDR3 runs 14 residues. J gave up 7 bases and V 4 bases, and 6 bases lay outside the gene matches. Broader study findings: Anti-spike CD8 specificities were favored by VDJdb matching, whose results missed private and CD4 specificities.

TCRdb processed the 5' RACE reads anew with MiXCR; each CDR3 protein has one entry. The data hold tens of thousands of distinct CDR3 sequences, with 8.9% observed a single time. This TCR came from an adult who was a healthcare worker with PCR-confirmed SARS-CoV-2 infection or an uninfected control (not recorded which). Sequencing was done on a sample of whole blood. The chain recombines TRBV12-3 or TRBV12-4 with TRBJ1-5; TRBD1 aligns across 8 bases. CDR3 sequence (DNA): TGTGCCAGCAGTTCCCGGGACAGGAGCCAGCCCCAGCATTTT. Protein: CASSSRDRSQPQHF.